One and the same sample provided the 11 T cell receptor beta chains below, sequenced in a study of Ad26.COV2.S vaccination and SARS-CoV-2 variants. Only in-frame clones appear in the TCRdb table, and some are missing; sequencing was by immunoSEQ multiplex PCR. The sample contains about 350,000 clones, less than 90% of which appear only once. The treatment is: about 20 received Ad26.COV2.S at low or high dose, single or two shots; roughly five received placebo; per-sample allocation not given. Collection of the samples took place on day 63 after the first injection of vaccine or placebo. Sequenced material: peripheral blood, taken in a trial of Ad26.COV2.S vaccine versus placebo. The receptor set was obtained from a person aged 18-60 years who received the Ad26.COV2.S COVID-19 vaccine or a placebo.

The V gene is TRBV7-2, the J gene TRBJ2-7, with TRBD1 matching over 8 bases. The CDR3 loop spans 13 amino acids. Germline lookup yields CDR1 SGHTA and CDR2 FQGNSA. V shed 1 base and J 7 bases; nucleotides not matched to a gene: 3. The chain's CDR3 is CASSLGTGKEQYF. CDR3 coding DNA: TGTGCCAGCAGCTTAGGGACAGGGAAAGAGCAGTACTTC.

The chain has TRBV5-1 and TRBJ2-2, with 8 bases fitting TRBD2. The CDR3 extends over 16 amino acids. Trimming removed 0 bases from V and 7 bases from J; junction bases left unmatched: 8. The germline CDR1 and CDR2 sequences are SGHRS and YFSETQ. The chain's CDR3 is CASSLVPTSAGGELFF. The CDR3 bases are TGCGCCAGCAGCTTGGTCCCGACTAGCGCTGGCGGGGAGCTGTTTTTT.

This rearrangement joins TRBV24-1 to TRBJ2-3, with D possibly TRBD2 on 5 matching bases. V shed 3 bases and J shed 1 base, with 16 bases lying between them. CDR3 size: 17 residues. Germline CDR1 is KGHDR and CDR2 is SFDVKD. The CDR3 sequence: CATSDPPAEAGTDTQYF. The CDR3 nucleotides are TGTGCCACCAGTGATCCACCAGCGGAGGCCGGCACAGATACGCAGTATTTT.

This chain joins TRBV4-1 and TRBJ2-1, with D tentatively TRBD2 (6 bases). V was trimmed by 5 bases and J by 4 bases, leaving 15 bases between them. Germline V gene sequence: CDR1 MGHRA, CDR2 YSYEKL. The CDR3 runs 15 residues. The CDR3 bases are TGCGCCAGCAGCTCTGCAACGGGGGATTACAATGAGCAGTTCTTC. Translated: CASSSATGDYNEQFF.

This chain uses TRBV2 with TRBJ1-1; tentatively, D is TRBD1 (5 bases). The V end lost 5 bases, the J end lost 1 base, and 17 bases lay between the germline ends. Germline loops: CDR1 SNHLY, CDR2 FYNNEI. CDR3 size: 16 residues. The DNA for the CDR3 is TGTGCCAGCAGTTTGGGACTTTCGGGGGAGAACACTGAAGCTTTCTTT. Its protein is CASSLGLSGENTEAFF.

This clone was detected once. The CDR3: CASRTRQGASEQFF. The CDR3 DNA reads as TGTGCCAGTAGGACTAGGCAGGGGGCTAGTGAGCAGTTCTTC. The chain couples TRBV19 to TRBJ2-1; 8 nucleotides line up with TRBD1. This CDR3 comprises 14 residues. CDR1 and CDR2 (germline): LNHDA, SQIVND (reference sequence). J lost 9 bases, V lost 6 bases, and 10 bases had no gene match.

This chain connects TRBV27 to TRBJ2-1, with a weak D call TRBD1 (5 bases). The CDR3 is 14 amino acids. CDR1 is MNHEY, CDR2 SMNVEV, per germline (reference sequence). The V gene lost 7 bases and the J gene lost 8 bases, with 18 bases spanning the gap. CDR3 region: CASKGAIQTDEQFF. The CDR3 DNA follows: TGTGCCAGCAAAGGGGCCATTCAAACCGATGAGCAGTTCTTC.

The V gene is TRBV28, the J gene TRBJ2-1; TRBD2 agrees at 7 bases. V lost 6 bases and J lost 6; bases outside the gene matches: 5. The CDR3 loop spans 13 amino acids. Germline-derived CDR1 and CDR2 are MDHEN and SYDVKM. The CDR3 DNA follows: TGTGCCAGCAGGGTGGGAGGGTTCAATGAGCAGTTCTTC. The encoded protein is CASRVGGFNEQFF.

This clone was detected only once. The V and J genes are TRBV27 and TRBJ1-2, with 9 bases identical to TRBD1. Germline values: CDR1 MNHEY, CDR2 SMNVEV (reference sequence). V was pared by 6 bases and J by 4 bases, with 3 bases of the junction left unmatched. The CDR3 contains 13 residues. The CDR3 DNA is TGTGCCAGCAGGCCGACAGGGGGCTATGGCTACACCTTC. It translates to CASRPTGGYGYTF.

Concerning this clone itself: Other DNA variants within this sample encode the same CDR3. The genes are TRBV7-9 and TRBJ2-7, with D unclear. CDR1 is SEHNR, CDR2 FQNEAQ, per germline (reference sequence). CDR3 length: 13 amino acids. V dropped 3 bases and J dropped 2 bases, with 8 bases sitting between them. CDR3 in amino acids: CASSLDAAYEQYF. DNA of the CDR3: TGTGCCAGCAGCTTGGACGCAGCCTACGAGCAGTACTTC.

This chain uses TRBV5-6 with TRBJ1-2; TRBD1 matches at 8 bases. CDR3 length equals 16 residues. Germline V gene sequence: CDR1 SGHDT, CDR2 YYEEEE. The V gene end was trimmed by 4 bases and the J gene end by 3 bases; junction bases not matched to a gene: 11. The chain's CDR3 is CASSTYSGGAYYGYTF. The CDR3 bases are TGTGCCAGCAGCACCTATTCAGGGGGCGCTTACTATGGCTACACCTTC.